This TCR beta chain was retrieved from a study of human T cells and chemical hapten exposure. Study observations and caveats: TCRs above 1 in 1000 frequency did not change with DPC sensitization. It was expanded TCRs that formed significantly more large CDR3 similarity clusters than controls did.

TCRdb reanalysed the RACE reads using MiXCR and keeps one entry per CDR3 protein. The table records some 60,000 distinct CDR3 sequences, roughly 12% of them present only once. This sample's time point: pre-sensitization, week 0. As to treatment: therapeutic diphenylcyclopropenone sensitization with weekly scalp DPC. Participating donors were patients with alopecia, aged 18 to 70 years, considered appropriate candidates for DPC. Germline CDR1 is SGHAT and CDR2 is FQNNGV. This CDR3 has 12 residues. V lost 3 bases to trimming and J lost 15 bases, with 15 bases between them. In this sample, this clonotype turned up a few times. Its antigen is still unknown.

This sequence was found in a woman aged 35 to 49 with alopecia areata. Some clones in this sample may be carry-over from other donors' samples. The source was whole blood, collected in connection with sensitization to the hapten diphenylcyclopropenone (DPC). This chain joins TRBV11-2 and TRBJ2-1; perhaps TRBD2 as D (6 bases). DNA for the CDR3: TGTGCCAGCAGCTTCGGGACTCCGAGGGGGTTCTTC. Translation: CASSFGTPRGFF.